These T cell receptor beta chains were read from a single sample in a study of OX40 agonist ivuxolimab in advanced cancers. Repertoires were generated with immunoSEQ multiplex PCR, while TCRdb's copy carries only in-frame clones and drops some. The sample consists of just over 90,000 clones, approximately 94% of them appearing once. Sequences were derived from CD4+ or CD8+ T cells sorted from blood, sampled in a trial of the OX40 agonist ivuxolimab. The receptors originated from an adult with an advanced solid tumor such as melanoma, head and neck, liver or kidney cancer. Both conserved end residues are part of each CDR3. The D gene is left open where the match is weak. Part of the rows lack a size; the others show once, few, many or a class for expanded clones.

j_gene,d_gene,abundance,v_gene,CDR3aa,CDR3nt
TRBJ2-7,TRBD1,.,TRBV5-5,CASSHRQGWGERVEQYF,TGTGCCAGCAGCCACCGACAGGGTTGGGGTGAGAGGGTGGAGCAGTACTTC
TRBJ1-1,.,.,TRBV7-9,CASSLLALNTEAFF,TGTGCCAGCAGCTTACTAGCGTTAAACACTGAAGCTTTCTTT
TRBJ2-3,TRBD2,.,TRBV12-5,CASGLPTSGSETDTQYF,TGTGCTAGTGGTTTGCCGACTAGCGGGAGTGAAACAGATACGCAGTATTTT
TRBJ1-1,.,.,TRBV9,CASSPKGDEDTEAFF,TGTGCCAGCAGCCCCAAGGGGGACGAGGACACTGAAGCTTTCTTT
TRBJ2-1,TRBD1,.,TRBV7-3,CASSLTEGQVNNEQFF,TGTGCCAGCAGCTTAACAGAGGGACAGGTAAACAATGAGCAGTTCTTC
TRBJ2-5,TRBD1,.,TRBV5-1,CASSFGTGETQYF,TGCGCCAGCAGCTTCGGGACAGGAGAGACCCAGTACTTC
TRBJ1-2,.,.,TRBV6-6,CASKGLSHYGYTF,TGTGCCAGCAAAGGCCTCTCCCACTATGGCTACACCTTC
TRBJ2-7,TRBD2,.,TRBV6-1,CASSPGGFQQYF,TGTGCCAGCAGTCCCGGGGGGTTTCAGCAGTACTTC
TRBJ2-3,.,.,TRBV7-9,CASSLEKQIDTQYF,TGTGCCAGCAGCTTAGAGAAGCAGATAGATACGCAGTATTTT
TRBJ2-7,.,.,TRBV19,CASSIVPGYEQYF,TGTGCCAGTAGTATAGTTCCAGGCTACGAGCAGTACTTC
TRBJ1-1,.,.,TRBV5-6,CASSFGQWAFF,TGTGCCAGCAGCTTTGGACAGTGGGCTTTCTTT
TRBJ2-2,.,.,TRBV6-5,CASSYSSVGELFF,TGTGCCAGCAGTTACTCGTCTGTCGGGGAGCTGTTTTTT
TRBJ2-7,.,.,TRBV5-8,CASPGARGYEQYF,TGTGCCAGCCCAGGGGCCAGGGGTTACGAGCAGTACTTC
TRBJ2-1,TRBD1,.,TRBV19,CASSIEDRGYNEQFF,TGTGCCAGTAGTATAGAGGACAGGGGATACAATGAGCAGTTCTTC
TRBJ1-4,TRBD1,.,TRBV25-1,CASTGDNEKLFF,TGTGCCAGTACAGGGGATAATGAAAAACTGTTTTTT
TRBJ2-3,TRBD1,.,TRBV29-1,CSVEDDRGSTDTQYF,TGCAGCGTTGAAGATGACAGGGGAAGCACAGATACGCAGTATTTT
TRBJ2-7,.,.,TRBV5-1,CASIAEGGYEQYF,TGCGCCAGCATAGCCGAAGGCGGATACGAGCAGTACTTC
TRBJ2-7,.,.,TRBV15,CATSSVSRDNEQYF,TGTGCCACCAGCAGTGTCTCCCGGGACAACGAGCAGTACTTC
TRBJ1-1,TRBD1,.,TRBV27,CASSLRTQGLITEAFF,TGTGCCAGCAGTTTACGCACACAGGGGTTAATCACTGAAGCTTTCTTT
TRBJ1-1,TRBD1,few,TRBV30,CAWSITGDTEAFF,TGTGCCTGGAGTATAACAGGGGACACTGAAGCTTTCTTT
TRBJ1-2,.,.,TRBV7-9,CASSLGRNGYTF,TGTGCCAGCAGCTTAGGACGGAACGGCTACACCTTC
TRBJ1-1,.,.,TRBV13,CASSLDSYRVAGNTEAFF,TGTGCCAGCAGCTTAGATTCCTACAGGGTAGCAGGAAACACTGAAGCTTTCTTT
TRBJ2-1,.,once,TRBV27,CASSYSAYNEQFF,TGTGCCAGCAGTTATTCGGCATACAATGAGCAGTTCTTC
TRBJ1-1,.,.,TRBV27,CASSLVQGGTEAFF,TGTGCCAGCAGTTTAGTCCAAGGGGGCACTGAAGCTTTCTTT
TRBJ2-5,TRBD2,once,TRBV2,CASSPGVRGVWETQYF,TGTGCCAGCAGTCCCGGAGTGCGGGGGGTATGGGAGACCCAGTACTTC
TRBJ2-7,.,.,TRBV7-6,CASSQGTASYEQYF,TGTGCCAGCAGTCAGGGGACGGCTTCCTACGAGCAGTACTTC
TRBJ2-7,.,.,TRBV11-2,CASSTDTVLQYF,TGTGCCAGCAGCACCGACACCGTCCTGCAGTACTTC
TRBJ1-1,.,.,TRBV5-6,CASSSMTVTPEAFF,TGTGCCAGCAGCTCCATGACAGTCACCCCTGAAGCTTTCTTT